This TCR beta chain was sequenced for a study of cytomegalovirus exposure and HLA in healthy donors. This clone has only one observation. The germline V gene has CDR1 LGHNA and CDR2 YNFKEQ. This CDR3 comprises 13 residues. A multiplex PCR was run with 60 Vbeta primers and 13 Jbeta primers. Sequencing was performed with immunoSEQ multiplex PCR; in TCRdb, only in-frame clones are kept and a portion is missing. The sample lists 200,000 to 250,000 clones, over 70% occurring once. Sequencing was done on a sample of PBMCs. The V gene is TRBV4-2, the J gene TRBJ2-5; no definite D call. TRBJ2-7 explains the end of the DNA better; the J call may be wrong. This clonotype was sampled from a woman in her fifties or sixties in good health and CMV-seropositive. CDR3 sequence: CASSQAPLYEQYF. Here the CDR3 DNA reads TGTGCCAGCAGCCAAGCCCCTCTCTACGAGCAGTACTTC.